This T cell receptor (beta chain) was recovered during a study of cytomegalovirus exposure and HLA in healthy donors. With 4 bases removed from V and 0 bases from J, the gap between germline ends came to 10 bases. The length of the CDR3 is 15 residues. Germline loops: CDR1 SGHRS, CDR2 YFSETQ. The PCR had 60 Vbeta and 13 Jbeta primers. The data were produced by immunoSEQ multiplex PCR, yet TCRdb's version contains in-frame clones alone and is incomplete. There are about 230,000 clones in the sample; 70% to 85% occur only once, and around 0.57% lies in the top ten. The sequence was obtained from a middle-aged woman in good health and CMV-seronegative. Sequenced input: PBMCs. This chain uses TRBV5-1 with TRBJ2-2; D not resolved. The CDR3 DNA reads TGCGCCAGCAGCGTAGAGTTCACGAACACCGGGGAGCTGTTTTTT. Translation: CASSVEFTNTGELFF. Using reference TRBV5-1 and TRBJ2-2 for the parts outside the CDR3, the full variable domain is KAGVTQTPRYLIKTRGQQVTLSCSPISGHRSVSWYQQTPGQGLQFLFEYFSETQRNKGNFPGRFSGRQFSNSRSEMNVSTLELGDSALYLCASSVEFTNTGELFFGEGSRLTVL.